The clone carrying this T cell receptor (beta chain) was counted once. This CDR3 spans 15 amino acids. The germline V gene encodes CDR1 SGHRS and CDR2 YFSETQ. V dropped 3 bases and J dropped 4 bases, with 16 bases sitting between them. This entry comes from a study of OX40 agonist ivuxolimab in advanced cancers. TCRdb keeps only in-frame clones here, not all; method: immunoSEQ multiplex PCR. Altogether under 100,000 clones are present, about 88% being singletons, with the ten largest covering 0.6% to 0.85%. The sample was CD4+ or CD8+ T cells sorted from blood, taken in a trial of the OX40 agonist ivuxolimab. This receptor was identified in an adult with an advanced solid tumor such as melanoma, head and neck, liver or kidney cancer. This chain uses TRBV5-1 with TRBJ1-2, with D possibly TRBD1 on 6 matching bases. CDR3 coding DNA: TGCGCCAGCAGCTCGACATCTGACAGGACCTATGGCTACACCTTC. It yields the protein CASSSTSDRTYGYTF.